The 6 T cell receptor beta chains reported below all come from one sample, sequenced in a study of tumor-infiltrating lymphocytes in primary liver carcinoma (dated by TCRdb to 2016 to 2017). Sequencing took place on an Illumina HiSeq 2500. TCRbeta-specific cDNA was reverse-transcribed from 500 ng total RNA using a constant-region primer and ProtoScript II reverse transcriptase. TCRbeta libraries were built with three nested multiplex PCR rounds, a slightly modified ARM-PCR procedure. Each of the first two PCR rounds ran for about 10 cycles and used multiplex TRBV1-TRBV30 forward primers together with a Cbeta reverse primer. TCRdb reworked the public reads: Q25 trimming with fastp, MiXCR clone assembly, productive beta chains retained. Rows with one shared CDR3 protein collapse into an entry with the most common genes and DNA. The sample data list 150,000 to 200,000 distinct CDR3 sequences, and just under 85% of these were observed just once. Over 15% of the sample belongs to the ten largest clones.

Total RNA and DNA were co-extracted from roughly 20-30 mg of bulk tissue with the AllPrep DNA/RNA mini kit, without cell sorting. The sample consisted of tumor tissue from primary liver carcinoma. The receptors were gathered from a man in his forties or fifties with primary liver carcinoma and hepatitis B virus infection.

As for this clonotype: Germline and junction disagree at one end, which may indicate a read error. The chain's CDR3 is CASSSVDRAWETQCF. For the CDR3, the DNA is TGCGCCAGCAGTTCGGTGGACAGGGCATGGGAGACCCAGTGCTTC. The chain uses TRBV5-1 and TRBJ2-5; 8 nucleotides match TRBD1. The CDR3 extends over 15 amino acids. Germline CDR1 and CDR2: SGHRS and YFSETQ. Looking up the rest from reference TRBV5-1 and TRBJ2-5 gives the full variable domain: KAGVTQTPRYLIKTRGQQVTLSCSPISGHRSVSWYQQTPGQGLQFLFEYFSETQRNKGNFPGRFSGRQFSNSRSEMNVSTLELGDSALYLCASSSVDRAWETQCFGPGTRLLVL.

Of note for this clonotype: An end of the junction differs from the germline gene, which may be a read error. V is TRBV29-1 and J is TRBJ2-1, with 14 positions matching TRBD2. Germline CDR1 is SQVTM and CDR2 is ANQGSEA. This CDR3 contains 15 residues. Written as DNA, the CDR3 is TGCGGCGTTAGACTAGCGGGAGGGTTCTACACTGAGCAGTTCTTC. Translating gives CGVRLAGGFYTEQFF.

In the case of this clonotype: One end of the junction varies from germline; a read error may be responsible. This sequence joins TRBV6-5 and TRBJ2-7; 7 bases fit TRBD1. This CDR3 spans 14 amino acids. Germline-derived CDR1 and CDR2 are MNHEY and SVGAGI. CDR3 nucleotides: TGTGTCAGCAGGCTAGACAGGGTGGCGTACGAGCAGTATTTC. Protein product: CVSRLDRVAYEQYF.

This clonotype was recorded only once. Mismatch with germline at one junction end may stem from a read error. CDR3 protein: CASSTIGTSFAGEQFF. The CDR3 DNA reads TGTGCCAGCAGTACCATAGGGACTAGTTTTGCGGGTGAGCAATTCTTC. The V gene is TRBV6-1, the J gene TRBJ2-1; 8 bases match TRBD2. The CDR3 is made up of 16 amino acids. In germline, CDR1 is MNHNS, CDR2 SASEGT.

A word on this clonotype: Germline is not matched at one junction end, which may reflect a read error. This rearrangement joins TRBV6-6 to TRBJ1-2; the D gene is possibly TRBD1 (5 bases). CDR3 length: 14 residues. CDR1 and CDR2 (germline): MNHNY, SVGAGI (reference sequence). CDR3 in DNA: TGTACCAGCAGAAAACCGGACAACTTCTATGGCTACACCTTC. This translates into CTSRKPDNFYGYTF.

The rearrangement uses TRBV6-2 or TRBV6-3 and TRBJ2-1; no reliable D call. Deletions cut 2 bases from V and 8 bases from J, with 13 bases between. The CDR3 is 14 amino acids. Germline lookup yields CDR1 MNHEY and CDR2 SVGEGT. CDR3 loop: CASSYRTDAYEQFF. The CDR3 nucleotides read TGTGCCAGCAGTTACAGGACGGATGCTTATGAGCAGTTCTTC.